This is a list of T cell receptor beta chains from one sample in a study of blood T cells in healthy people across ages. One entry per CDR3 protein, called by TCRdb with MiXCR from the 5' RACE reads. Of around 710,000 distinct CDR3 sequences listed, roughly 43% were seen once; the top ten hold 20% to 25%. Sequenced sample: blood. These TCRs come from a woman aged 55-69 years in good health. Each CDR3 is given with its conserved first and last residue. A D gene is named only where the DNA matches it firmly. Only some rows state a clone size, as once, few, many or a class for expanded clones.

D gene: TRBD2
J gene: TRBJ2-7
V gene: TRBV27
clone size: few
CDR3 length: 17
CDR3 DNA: TGTGCCAGCAGTTTTAGCCCGCTCGGACTAGCGAGCCACGAGCAGTACTTC
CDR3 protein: CASSFSPLGLASHEQYF

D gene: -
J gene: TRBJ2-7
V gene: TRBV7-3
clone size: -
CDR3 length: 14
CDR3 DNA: TGTGCCAGCAGCCCCGGGGGGCAACTAGGGGCCCAGTACTTC
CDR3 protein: CASSPGGQLGAQYF

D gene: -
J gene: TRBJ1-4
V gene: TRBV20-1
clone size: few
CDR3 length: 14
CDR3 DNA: TGCAGTGCTAGCACAGGCGAAACTAATGAAAAACTGTTTTTT
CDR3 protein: CSASTGETNEKLFF

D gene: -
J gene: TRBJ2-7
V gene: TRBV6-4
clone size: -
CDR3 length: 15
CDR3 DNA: TGTGCCAGCAGTGAATCCAGGAGCTCCTACAATGAGCAGTACTTC
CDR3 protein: CASSESRSSYNEQYF

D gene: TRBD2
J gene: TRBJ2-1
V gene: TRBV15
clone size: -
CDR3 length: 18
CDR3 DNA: TGTGCCACCAGCAGAGGGGAAATTGCGGGAGGGCCGTGGAATGAGCAGTTCTTC
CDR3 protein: CATSRGEIAGGPWNEQFF

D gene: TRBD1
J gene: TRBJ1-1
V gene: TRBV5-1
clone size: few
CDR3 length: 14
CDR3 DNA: TGCGCCAGCAGCGCCGACAGGGGGATCACTGAAGCTTTCTTT
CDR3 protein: CASSADRGITEAFF

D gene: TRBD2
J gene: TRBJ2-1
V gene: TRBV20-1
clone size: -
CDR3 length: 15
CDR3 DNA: TGCAGTGCTGCCACACTAGCGGGGGCCCGCAATGAGCAGTTCTTC
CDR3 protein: CSAATLAGARNEQFF

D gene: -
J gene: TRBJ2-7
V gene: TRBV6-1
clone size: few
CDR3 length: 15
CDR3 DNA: TGTGCCAGCAGACACCAGGGGACCCAAGGCTACGAGCAGTACTTC
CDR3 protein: CASRHQGTQGYEQYF

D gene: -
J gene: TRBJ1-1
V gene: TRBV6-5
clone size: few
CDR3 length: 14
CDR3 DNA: TGTGCCAGCAGTTACGCGGAGGGAGACACTGAAGCTTTCTTT
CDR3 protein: CASSYAEGDTEAFF

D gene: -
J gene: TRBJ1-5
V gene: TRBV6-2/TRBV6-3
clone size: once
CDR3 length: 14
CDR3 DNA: TGTGCCAACAGTTACCGCGCCTCCGATCAGCCCCAGCATTTT
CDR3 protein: CANSYRASDQPQHF

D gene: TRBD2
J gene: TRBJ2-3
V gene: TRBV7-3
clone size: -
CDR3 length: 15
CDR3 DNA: TGTGCCAGCAGCTTCTCCGGGACTAGCGCAGATACGCAGTATTTT
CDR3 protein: CASSFSGTSADTQYF

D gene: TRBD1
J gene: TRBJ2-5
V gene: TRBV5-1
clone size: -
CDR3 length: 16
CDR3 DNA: TGCGCCAGCAGCTTGGGTTGGCGACAGGGACAAGAGACCCAGTACTTC
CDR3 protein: CASSLGWRQGQETQYF

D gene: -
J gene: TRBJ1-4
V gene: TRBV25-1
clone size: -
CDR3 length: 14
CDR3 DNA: TGTGCCAGCACCGAAGGGTTGGGGTCAGGGGAACTGTTTTTT
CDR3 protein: CASTEGLGSGELFF

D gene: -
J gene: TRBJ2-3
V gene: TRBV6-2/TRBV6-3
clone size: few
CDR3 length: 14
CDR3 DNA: TGTGCCAGCAGTTACTCTCTCCAGGGAGATACGCAGTATTTT
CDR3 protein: CASSYSLQGDTQYF

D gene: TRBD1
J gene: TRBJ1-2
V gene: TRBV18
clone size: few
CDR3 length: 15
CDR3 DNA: TGTGCCAGCTCACCACAGGGACAGTTCGGCTATGGCTACACCTTC
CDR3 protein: CASSPQGQFGYGYTF

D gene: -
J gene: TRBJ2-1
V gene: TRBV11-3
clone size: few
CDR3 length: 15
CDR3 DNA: TGTGCCAGCAGCTTAGAAGCTAGCCGCCCCAATGAGCAGTTCTTC
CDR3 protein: CASSLEASRPNEQFF

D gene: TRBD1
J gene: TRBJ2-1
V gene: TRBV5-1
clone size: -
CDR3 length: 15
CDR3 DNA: TGCGCCAGCAGCTACGCCGGGACAGACTACAATGAGCAGTTCTTC
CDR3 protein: CASSYAGTDYNEQFF

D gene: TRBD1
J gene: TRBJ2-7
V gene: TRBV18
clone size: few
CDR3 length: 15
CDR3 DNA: TGTGCCAGCTCACCGAGCAGGACAGGGGAAAACGAGCAGTACTTC
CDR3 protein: CASSPSRTGENEQYF

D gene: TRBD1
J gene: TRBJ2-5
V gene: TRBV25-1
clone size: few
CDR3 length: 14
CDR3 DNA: TGTGCCAGCAGGACAGGGGAATCCTACAATGAGCAGTACTTC
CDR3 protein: CASRTGESYNEQYF

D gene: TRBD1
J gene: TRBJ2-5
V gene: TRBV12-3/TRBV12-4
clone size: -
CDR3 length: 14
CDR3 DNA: TGTGCCAGCAGTTTAGAAGACAGGGGTAATGAGCAGTACTTC
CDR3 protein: CASSLEDRGNEQYF

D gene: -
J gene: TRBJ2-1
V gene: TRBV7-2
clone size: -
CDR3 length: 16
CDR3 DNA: TGTGCCAGCAGCCTCTCCGGCGGGGGCCCCTACAATGAGCAGTTCTTC
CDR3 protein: CASSLSGGGPYNEQFF

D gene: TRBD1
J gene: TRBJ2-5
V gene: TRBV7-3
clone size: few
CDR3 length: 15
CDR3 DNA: TGTGCCAGCAGCTTAAACCAGGGGGCGAGAGAGACCCAGTACTTC
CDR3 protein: CASSLNQGARETQYF

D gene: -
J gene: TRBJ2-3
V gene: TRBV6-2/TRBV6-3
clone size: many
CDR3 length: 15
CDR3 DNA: TGTGCCAGCAGTTACGGGGCTAGATCCGGAGATACGCAGTATTTT
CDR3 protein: CASSYGARSGDTQYF

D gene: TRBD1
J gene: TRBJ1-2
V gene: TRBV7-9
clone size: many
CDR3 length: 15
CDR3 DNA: TGTGCCGGAAAAACAGGGGCGACAGTTAACTATGGCTACACCTTC
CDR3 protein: CAGKTGATVNYGYTF

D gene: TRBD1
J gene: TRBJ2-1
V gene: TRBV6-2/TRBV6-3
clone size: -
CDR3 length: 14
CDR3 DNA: TGTGCCAGCAGATCCGGGACAGGGTCCTCTGAGCAGTTCTTC
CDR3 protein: CASRSGTGSSEQFF

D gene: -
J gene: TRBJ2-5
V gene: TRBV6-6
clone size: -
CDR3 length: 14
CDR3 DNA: TGTGCCAGCCGCCCAACTTGGGGTGGGGAGACCCAGTACTTC
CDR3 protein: CASRPTWGGETQYF

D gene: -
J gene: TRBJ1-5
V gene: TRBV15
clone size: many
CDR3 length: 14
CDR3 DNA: TGTGCCACCAGCAGGGACAGTAGCAATCAGCCCCAGCATTTT
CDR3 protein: CATSRDSSNQPQHF

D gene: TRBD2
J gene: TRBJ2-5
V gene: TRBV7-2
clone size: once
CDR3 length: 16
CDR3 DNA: TGTGCCAGCAGCTTTGGGTACGGCAGGGAGGGTTACGGGCAGTACTTC
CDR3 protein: CASSFGYGREGYGQYF

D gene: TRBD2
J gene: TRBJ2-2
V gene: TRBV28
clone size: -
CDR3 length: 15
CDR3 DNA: TGTGCCAGCAGCCATAGACTAGCGGGAGCCGGGGAGCTGTTTTTT
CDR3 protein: CASSHRLAGAGELFF

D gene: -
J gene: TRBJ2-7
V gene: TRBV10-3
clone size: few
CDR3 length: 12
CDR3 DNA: TGTGCCATCAGCGGAGACATCTACGAGCAGTACTTC
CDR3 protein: CAISGDIYEQYF

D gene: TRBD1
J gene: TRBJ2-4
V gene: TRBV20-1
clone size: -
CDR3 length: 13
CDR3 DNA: TGCAGTGCTACCCGGGACAGGGAAAACATTCAGTACTTC
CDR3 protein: CSATRDRENIQYF

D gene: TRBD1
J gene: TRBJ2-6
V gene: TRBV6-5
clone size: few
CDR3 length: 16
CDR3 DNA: TGTGCCAGCAGCCCGGGACAGCACTCTGGGGCCAACGTCCTGACTTTC
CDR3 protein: CASSPGQHSGANVLTF

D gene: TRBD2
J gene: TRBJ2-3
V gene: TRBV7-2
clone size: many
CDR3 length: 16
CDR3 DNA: TGTGCCAGCAGTTTTGAAGGTGGGAGGGGCACAGATACGCAGTATTTT
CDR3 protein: CASSFEGGRGTDTQYF

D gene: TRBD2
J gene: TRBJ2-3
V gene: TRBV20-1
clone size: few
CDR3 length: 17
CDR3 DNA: TGCAGTGCCCGGACTAGCGGGAGGGCCCTCACCACAGATACGCAGTATTTT
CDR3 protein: CSARTSGRALTTDTQYF

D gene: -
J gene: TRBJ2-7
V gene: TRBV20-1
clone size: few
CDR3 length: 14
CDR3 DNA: TGCAGTGCTAGAGATTTAAGTCATACCTACGAGCAGTACTTC
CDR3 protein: CSARDLSHTYEQYF

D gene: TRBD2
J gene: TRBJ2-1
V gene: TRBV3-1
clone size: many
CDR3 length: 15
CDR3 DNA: TGTGCCAGCAGCCCAACTAGCGGGGGTGGAAATGAGCAGTTCTTC
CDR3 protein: CASSPTSGGGNEQFF

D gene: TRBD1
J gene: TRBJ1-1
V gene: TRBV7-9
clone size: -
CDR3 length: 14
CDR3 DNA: TGTGTCAGCAGCTTCACAGGGGCGGGCACTGAAGCTTTCTTT
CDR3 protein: CVSSFTGAGTEAFF

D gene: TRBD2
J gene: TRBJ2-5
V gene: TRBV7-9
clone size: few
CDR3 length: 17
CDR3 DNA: TGTGCCAGCAGCTTAGCGATGCCTAGCGGGGCCCAAGAGACCCAGTACTTC
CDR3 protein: CASSLAMPSGAQETQYF

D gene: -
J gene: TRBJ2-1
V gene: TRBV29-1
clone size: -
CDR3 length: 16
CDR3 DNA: TGCAGCGCCACCTCCGCGGCGGGGAGCTCCTACAATGAGCAGTTCTTC
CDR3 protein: CSATSAAGSSYNEQFF

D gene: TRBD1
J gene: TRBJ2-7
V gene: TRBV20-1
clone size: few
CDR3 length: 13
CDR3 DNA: TGCAGTGCTGGACAGGGCCCAATCTACGAGCAGTACTTC
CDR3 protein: CSAGQGPIYEQYF

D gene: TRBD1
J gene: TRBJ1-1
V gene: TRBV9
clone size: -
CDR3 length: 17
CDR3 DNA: TGTGCCAGCAGCGTAGCTCCTGGACAGGGGCGGAACACTGAAGCTTTCTTT
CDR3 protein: CASSVAPGQGRNTEAFF

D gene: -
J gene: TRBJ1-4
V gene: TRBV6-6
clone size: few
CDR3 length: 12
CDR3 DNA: TGTGCCAGCAGTCCTATTGATGAAAAACTGTTTTTT
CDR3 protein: CASSPIDEKLFF

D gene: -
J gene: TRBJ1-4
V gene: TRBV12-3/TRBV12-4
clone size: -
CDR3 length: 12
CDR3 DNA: TGTGCCAGCGGCCTAGGCCTTGAAAAACTGTTTTTT
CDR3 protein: CASGLGLEKLFF

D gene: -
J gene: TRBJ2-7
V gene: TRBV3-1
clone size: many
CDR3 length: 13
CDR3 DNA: TGTGCCAGCAGCCTTCCAGGGATCTACGAGCAGTACTTC
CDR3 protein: CASSLPGIYEQYF

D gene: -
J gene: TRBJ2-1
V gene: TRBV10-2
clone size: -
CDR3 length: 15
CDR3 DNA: TGCGCCAGCGCGGCTCGGGACCCGAGGTACAATGAGCAGTTCTTC
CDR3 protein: CASAARDPRYNEQFF

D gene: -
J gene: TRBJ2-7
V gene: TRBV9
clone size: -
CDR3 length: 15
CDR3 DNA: TGTGCCAGCAGCCGGGAGTGGGAGACTTACAATGAGCAGTACTTC
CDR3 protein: CASSREWETYNEQYF

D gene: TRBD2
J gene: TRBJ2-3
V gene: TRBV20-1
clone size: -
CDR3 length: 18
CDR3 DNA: TGCAGTGCTAGAGTAAGAAACAGGGAGCGGGAGGGCCCGGATACGCAGTATTTT
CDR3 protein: CSARVRNREREGPDTQYF

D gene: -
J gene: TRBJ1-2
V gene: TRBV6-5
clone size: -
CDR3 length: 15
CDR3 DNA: TGTGCCAGCAGTTACTCTTGGGACGTCACCTATGGCTACACCTTC
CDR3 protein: CASSYSWDVTYGYTF

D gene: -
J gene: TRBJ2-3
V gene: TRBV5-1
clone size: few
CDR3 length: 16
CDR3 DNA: TGCGCCAGCAGCTTGTCGCGGGACTTCAGCACAGATACGCAGTATTTT
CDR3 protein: CASSLSRDFSTDTQYF

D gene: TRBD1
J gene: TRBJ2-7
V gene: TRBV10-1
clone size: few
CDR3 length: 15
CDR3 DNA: TGCGCCAGCAGTGAGTCCCAGGGGGCGCGAGACGAGCAGTACTTC
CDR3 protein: CASSESQGARDEQYF

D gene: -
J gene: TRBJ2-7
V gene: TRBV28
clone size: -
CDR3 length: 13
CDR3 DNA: TGTGCCAGCACCTCCCCGGCGCCACACGAGCAGTACTTC
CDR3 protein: CASTSPAPHEQYF

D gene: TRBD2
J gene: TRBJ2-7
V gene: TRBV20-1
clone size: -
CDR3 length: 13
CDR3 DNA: TGCAGTGCCCAGCGGGGTTTCTCCTACGAGCAGTACTTC
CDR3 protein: CSAQRGFSYEQYF

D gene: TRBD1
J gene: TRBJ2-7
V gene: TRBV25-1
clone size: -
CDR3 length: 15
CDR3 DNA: TGTGCCAGCAGTGGGGGGGCAGGGGGCTTCTACGAGCAGTACTTC
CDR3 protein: CASSGGAGGFYEQYF

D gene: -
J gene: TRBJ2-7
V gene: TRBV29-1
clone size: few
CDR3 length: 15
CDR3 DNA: TGCAGCGTTGCACAGGGCCGGGTGGGCTACGTCGAGCAGTACTTC
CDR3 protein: CSVAQGRVGYVEQYF

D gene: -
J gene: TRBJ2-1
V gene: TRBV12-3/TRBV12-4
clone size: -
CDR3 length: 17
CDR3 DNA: TGTGCCAGCAGTTTTGGGGGCAAGTTCCCTCGAGACGATGAGCAGTTCTTC
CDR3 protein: CASSFGGKFPRDDEQFF

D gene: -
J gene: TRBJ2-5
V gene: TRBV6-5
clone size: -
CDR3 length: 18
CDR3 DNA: TGTGCCAGCAGTTACGTCCGAACAGCCTATTTGTACCAAGAGACCCAGTACTTC
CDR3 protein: CASSYVRTAYLYQETQYF

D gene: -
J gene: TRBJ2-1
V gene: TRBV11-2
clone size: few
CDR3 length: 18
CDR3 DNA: TGTGCCAGCAGCTCCGTAACACATGGGTACACGGCAAGTAGTGAGCAGTTCTTC
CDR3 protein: CASSSVTHGYTASSEQFF

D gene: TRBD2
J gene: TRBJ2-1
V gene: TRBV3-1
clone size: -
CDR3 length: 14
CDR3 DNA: TGTGCCAGCAGCCAAGGGACTAGCTACAATGAGCAGTTCTTC
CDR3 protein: CASSQGTSYNEQFF

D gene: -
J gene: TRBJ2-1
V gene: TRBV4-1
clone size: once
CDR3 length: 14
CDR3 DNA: TGCGCCAGCAGCCAACCGACAGGAATTCATATGCAGTTCTTC
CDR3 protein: CASSQPTGIHMQFF

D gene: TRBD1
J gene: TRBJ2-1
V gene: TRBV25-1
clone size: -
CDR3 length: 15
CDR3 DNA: TGTGCCAGCAGTGCCCCCGGGACAGGATATAATGAGCAGTTCTTC
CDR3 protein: CASSAPGTGYNEQFF